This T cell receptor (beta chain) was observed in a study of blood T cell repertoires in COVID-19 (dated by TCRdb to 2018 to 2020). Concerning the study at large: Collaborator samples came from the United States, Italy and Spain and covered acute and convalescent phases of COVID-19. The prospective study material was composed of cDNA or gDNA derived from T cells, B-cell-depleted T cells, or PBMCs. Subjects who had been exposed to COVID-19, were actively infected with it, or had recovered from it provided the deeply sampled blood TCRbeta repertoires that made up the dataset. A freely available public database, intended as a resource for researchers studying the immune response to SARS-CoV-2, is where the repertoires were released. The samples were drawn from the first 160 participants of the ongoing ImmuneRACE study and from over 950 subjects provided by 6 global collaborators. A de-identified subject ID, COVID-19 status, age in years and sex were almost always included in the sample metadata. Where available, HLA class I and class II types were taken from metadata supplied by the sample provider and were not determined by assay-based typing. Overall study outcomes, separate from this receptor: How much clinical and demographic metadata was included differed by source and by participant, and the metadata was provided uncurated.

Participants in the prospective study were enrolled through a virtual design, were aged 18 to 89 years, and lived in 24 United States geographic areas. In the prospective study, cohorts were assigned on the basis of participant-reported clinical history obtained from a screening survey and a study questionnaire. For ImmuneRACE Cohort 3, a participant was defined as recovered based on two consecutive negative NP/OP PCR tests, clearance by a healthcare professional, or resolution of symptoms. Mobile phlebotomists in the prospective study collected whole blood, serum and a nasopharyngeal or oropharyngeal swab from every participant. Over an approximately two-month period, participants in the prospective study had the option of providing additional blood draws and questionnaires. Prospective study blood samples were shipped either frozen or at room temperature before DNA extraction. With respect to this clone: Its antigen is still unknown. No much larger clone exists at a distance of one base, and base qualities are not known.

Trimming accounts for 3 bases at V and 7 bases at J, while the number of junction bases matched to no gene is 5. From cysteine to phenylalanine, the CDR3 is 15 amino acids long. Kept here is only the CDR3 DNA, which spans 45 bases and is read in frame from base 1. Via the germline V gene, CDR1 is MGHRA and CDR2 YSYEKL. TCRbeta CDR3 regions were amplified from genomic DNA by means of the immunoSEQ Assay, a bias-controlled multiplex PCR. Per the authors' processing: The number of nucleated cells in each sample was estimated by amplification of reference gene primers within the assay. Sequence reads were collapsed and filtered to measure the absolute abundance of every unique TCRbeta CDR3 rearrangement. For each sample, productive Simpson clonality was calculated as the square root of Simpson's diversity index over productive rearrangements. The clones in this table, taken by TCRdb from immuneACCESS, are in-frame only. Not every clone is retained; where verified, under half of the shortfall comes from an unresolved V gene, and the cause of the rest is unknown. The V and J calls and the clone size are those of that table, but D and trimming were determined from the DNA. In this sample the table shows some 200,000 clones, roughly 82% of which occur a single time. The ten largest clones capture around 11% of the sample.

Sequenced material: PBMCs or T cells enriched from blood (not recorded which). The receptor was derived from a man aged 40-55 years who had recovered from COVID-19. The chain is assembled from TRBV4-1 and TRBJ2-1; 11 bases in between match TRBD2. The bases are TGCGCCAGCAGCCACCCTAGCGGGAGGTCTAATGAGCAGTTCTTC. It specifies CASSHPSGRSNEQFF.